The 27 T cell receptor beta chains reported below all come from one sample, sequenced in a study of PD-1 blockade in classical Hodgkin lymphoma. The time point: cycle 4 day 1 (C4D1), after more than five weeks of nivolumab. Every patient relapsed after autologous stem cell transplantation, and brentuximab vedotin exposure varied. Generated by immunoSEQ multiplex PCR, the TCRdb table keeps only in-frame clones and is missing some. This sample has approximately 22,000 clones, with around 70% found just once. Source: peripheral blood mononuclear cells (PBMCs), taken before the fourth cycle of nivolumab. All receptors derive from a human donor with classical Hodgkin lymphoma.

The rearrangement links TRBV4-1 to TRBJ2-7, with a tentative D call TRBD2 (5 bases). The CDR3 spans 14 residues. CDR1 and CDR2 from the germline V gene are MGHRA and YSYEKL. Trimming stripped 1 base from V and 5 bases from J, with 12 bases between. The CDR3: CASSQGVWGDEQYF. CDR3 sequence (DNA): TGCGCCAGCAGCCAAGGGGTTTGGGGAGACGAGCAGTACTTC.

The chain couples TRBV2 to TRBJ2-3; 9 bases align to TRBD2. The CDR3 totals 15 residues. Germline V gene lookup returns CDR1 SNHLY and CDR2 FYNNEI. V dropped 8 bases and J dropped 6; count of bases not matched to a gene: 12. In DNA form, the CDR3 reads TGTGCCAGCCGGAGACTAGCGGCGGGGTCGGATACGCAGTATTTT. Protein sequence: CASRRLAAGSDTQYF.

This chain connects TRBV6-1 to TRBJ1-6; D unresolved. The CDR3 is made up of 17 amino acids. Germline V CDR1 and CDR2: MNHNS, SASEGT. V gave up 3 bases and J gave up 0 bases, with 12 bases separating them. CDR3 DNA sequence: TGTGCCAGCAGTGATCAAGGGCTCAGCTCCTATAATTCACCCCTCCACTTT. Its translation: CASSDQGLSSYNSPLHF.

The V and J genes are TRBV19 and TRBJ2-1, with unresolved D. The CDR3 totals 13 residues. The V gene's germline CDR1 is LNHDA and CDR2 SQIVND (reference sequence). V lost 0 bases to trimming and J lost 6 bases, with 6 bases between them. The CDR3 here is CASSIDPGNEQFF. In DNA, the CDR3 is TGTGCCAGTAGTATAGATCCAGGCAATGAGCAGTTCTTC.

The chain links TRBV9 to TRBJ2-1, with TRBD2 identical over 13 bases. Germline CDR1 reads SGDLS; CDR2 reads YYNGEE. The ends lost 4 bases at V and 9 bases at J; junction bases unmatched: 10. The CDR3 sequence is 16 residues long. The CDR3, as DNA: TGTGCCAGCAGCTTCTCCGCGGGACTAGCGGGGTTTGAGCAGTTCTTC. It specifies CASSFSAGLAGFEQFF.

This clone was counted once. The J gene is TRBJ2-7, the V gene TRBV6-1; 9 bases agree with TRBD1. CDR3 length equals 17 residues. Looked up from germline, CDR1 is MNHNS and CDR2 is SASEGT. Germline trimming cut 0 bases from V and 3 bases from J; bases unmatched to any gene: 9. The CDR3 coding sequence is TGTGCCAGCAGTGAAGCGTACTTGGGGACAGGGTTCTACGAGCAGTACTTC. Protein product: CASSEAYLGTGFYEQYF.

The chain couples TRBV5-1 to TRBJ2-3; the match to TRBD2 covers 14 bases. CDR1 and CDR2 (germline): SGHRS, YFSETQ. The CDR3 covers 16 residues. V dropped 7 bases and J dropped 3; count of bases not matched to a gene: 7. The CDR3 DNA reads TGCGCCAGCCAGGGGACTAGCGGGAGTCGGACAGATACGCAGTATTTT. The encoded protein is CASQGTSGSRTDTQYF.

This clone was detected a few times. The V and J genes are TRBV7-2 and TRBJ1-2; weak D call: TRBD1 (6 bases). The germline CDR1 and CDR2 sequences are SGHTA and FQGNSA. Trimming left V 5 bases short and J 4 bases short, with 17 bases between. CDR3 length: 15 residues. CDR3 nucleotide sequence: TGTGCCAGCAGCCCTTCGACAGGTTTCATCTATGGCTACACCTTC. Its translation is CASSPSTGFIYGYTF.

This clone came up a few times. For the CDR3, the DNA is TGTGCCAGCAGCCTGGACAGGTTTAATCAGCCCCAGCATTTT. Translation: CASSLDRFNQPQHF. The chain carries TRBV7-8 and TRBJ1-5; 7 bases agree with TRBD1. The CDR3 sequence is 14 residues long. V lost 5 bases to trimming and J lost 4 bases; unmatched junction nucleotides: 5. CDR1 SGHVS and CDR2 FQNEAQ come from the germline V gene.

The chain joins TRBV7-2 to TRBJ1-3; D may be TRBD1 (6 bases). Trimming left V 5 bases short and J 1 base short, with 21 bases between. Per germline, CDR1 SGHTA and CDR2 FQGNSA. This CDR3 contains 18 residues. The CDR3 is CASSPALGGSSSGNTIYF. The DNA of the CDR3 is TGTGCCAGCAGCCCAGCCTTAGGGGGTTCCAGTTCTGGAAACACCATATATTTT.

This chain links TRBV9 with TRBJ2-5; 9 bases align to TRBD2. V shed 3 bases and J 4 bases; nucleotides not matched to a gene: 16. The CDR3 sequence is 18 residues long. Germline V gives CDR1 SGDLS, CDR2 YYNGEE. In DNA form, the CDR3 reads TGTGCCAGCAGCGCCCGGCGGAGCGGGGGGCCCAAGGTAGAGACCCAGTACTTC. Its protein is CASSARRSGGPKVETQYF.

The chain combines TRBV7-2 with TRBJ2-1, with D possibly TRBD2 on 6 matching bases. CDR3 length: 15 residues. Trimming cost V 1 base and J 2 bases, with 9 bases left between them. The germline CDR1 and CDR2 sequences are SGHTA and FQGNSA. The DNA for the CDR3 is TGTGCCAGCAGCTTAGAACTAGCCCCCTACAATGAGCAGTTCTTC. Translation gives CASSLELAPYNEQFF.

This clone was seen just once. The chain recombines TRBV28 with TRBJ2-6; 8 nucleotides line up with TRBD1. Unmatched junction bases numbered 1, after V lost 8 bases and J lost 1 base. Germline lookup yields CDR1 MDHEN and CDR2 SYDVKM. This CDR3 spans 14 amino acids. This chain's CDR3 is CASDRGSGANVLTF. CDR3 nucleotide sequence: TGTGCCAGCGACAGGGGTTCTGGGGCCAACGTCCTGACTTTC.

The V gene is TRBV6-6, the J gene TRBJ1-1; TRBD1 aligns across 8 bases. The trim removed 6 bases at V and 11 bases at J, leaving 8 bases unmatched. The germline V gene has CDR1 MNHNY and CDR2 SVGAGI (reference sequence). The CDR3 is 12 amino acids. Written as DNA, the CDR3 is TGTGCCAGCAGAATAGGACAGGGACTGGCTTTCTTT. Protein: CASRIGQGLAFF.

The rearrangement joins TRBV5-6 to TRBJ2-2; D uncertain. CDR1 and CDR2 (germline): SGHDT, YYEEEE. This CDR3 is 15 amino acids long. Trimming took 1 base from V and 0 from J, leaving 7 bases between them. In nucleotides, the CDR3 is TGTGCCAGCAGCTTGACGTCGGCGAACACCGGGGAGCTGTTTTTT. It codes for CASSLTSANTGELFF. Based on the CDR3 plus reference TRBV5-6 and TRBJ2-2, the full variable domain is DAGVTQSPTHLIKTRGQQVTLRCSPKSGHDTVSWYQQALGQGPQFIFQYYEEEERQRGNFPDRFSGHQFPNYSSELNVNALLLGDSALYLCASSLTSANTGELFFGEGSRLTVL.

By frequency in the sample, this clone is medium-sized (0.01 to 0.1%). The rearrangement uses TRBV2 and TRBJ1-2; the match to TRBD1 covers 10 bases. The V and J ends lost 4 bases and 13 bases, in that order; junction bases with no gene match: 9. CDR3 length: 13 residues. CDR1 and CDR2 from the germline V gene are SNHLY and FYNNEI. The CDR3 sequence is CASSAGTGVQGTF. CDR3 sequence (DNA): TGTGCCAGCAGTGCCGGGACAGGGGTACAGGGCACCTTC.

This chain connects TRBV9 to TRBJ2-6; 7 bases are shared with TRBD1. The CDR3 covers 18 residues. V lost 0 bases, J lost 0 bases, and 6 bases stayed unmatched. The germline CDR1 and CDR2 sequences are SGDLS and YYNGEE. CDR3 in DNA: TGTGCCAGCAGCGTAGCCGGGACAGACTACTCTGGGGCCAACGTCCTGACTTTC. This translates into CASSVAGTDYSGANVLTF.

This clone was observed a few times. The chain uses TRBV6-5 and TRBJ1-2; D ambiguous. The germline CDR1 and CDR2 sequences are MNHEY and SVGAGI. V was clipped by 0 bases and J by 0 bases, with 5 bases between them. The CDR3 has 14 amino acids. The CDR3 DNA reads TGTGCCAGCAGTTACTCGACCTCTAACTATGGCTACACCTTC. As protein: CASSYSTSNYGYTF.

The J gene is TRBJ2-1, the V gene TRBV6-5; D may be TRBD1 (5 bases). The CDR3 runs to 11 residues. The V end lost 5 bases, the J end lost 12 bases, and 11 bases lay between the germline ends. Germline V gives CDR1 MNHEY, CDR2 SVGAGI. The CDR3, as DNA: TGTGCCAGCAGTACCCCAACAGGGCAGTTCTTC. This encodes CASSTPTGQFF.

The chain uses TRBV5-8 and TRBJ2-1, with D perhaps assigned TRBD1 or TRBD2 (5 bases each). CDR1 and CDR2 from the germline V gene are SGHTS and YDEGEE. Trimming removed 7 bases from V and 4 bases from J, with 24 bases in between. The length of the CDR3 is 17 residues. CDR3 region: CASDLSGGEGFYNEQFF. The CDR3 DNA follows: TGTGCCAGCGACCTGAGTGGGGGAGAGGGTTTTTACAATGAGCAGTTCTTC.

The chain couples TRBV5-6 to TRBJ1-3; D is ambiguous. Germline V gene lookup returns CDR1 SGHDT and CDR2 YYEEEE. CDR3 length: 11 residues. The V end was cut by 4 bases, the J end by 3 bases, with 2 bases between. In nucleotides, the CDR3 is TGTGCCAGCAGCGGTGGAAACACCATATATTTT. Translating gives CASSGGNTIYF.

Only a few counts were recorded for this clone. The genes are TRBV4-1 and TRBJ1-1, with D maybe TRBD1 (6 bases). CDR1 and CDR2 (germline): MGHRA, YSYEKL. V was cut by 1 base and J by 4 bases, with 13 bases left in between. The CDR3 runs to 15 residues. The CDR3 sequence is CASSQGGGRGTEAFF. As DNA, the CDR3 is TGCGCCAGCAGCCAAGGTGGGGGGCGGGGCACTGAAGCTTTCTTT.

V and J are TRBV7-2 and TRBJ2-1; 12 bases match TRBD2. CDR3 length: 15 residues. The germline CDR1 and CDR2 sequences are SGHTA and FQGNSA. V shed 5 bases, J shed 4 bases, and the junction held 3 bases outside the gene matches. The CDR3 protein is CASSLTSGGYNEQFF. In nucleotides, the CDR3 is TGTGCCAGCAGCCTGACTAGCGGGGGATACAATGAGCAGTTCTTC.

CDR3: CASSQDVAGGPYNEQFF. As DNA, the CDR3 is TGCGCCAGCAGCCAAGATGTAGCGGGAGGGCCCTACAATGAGCAGTTCTTC. This chain joins TRBV4-3 and TRBJ2-1; 11 bases are a match to TRBD2. With 0 bases clipped from V and 2 bases from J, the junction kept 3 bases outside the gene matches. Germline V gene sequence: CDR1 LGHNA, CDR2 YSLEER. CDR3 length: 17 amino acids.

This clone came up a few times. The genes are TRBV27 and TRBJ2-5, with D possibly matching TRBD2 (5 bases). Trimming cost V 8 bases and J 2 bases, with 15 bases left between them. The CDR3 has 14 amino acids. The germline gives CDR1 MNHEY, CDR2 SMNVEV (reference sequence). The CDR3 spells CASAEGLFQETQYF. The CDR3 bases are TGTGCCAGCGCCGAAGGACTTTTTCAAGAGACCCAGTACTTC.

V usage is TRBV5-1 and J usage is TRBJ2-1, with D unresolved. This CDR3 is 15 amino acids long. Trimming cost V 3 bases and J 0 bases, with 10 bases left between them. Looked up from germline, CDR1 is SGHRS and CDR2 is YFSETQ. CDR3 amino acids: CASSSLPSSYNEQFF. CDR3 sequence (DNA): TGCGCCAGCAGCTCACTACCGAGCTCCTACAATGAGCAGTTCTTC.

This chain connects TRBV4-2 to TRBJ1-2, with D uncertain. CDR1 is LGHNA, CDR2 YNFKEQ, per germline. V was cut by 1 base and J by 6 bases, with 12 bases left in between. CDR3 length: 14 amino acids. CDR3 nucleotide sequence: TGTGCCAGCAGCCAAGTTTCCGTCGTAGATGGCTACACCTTC. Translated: CASSQVSVVDGYTF.